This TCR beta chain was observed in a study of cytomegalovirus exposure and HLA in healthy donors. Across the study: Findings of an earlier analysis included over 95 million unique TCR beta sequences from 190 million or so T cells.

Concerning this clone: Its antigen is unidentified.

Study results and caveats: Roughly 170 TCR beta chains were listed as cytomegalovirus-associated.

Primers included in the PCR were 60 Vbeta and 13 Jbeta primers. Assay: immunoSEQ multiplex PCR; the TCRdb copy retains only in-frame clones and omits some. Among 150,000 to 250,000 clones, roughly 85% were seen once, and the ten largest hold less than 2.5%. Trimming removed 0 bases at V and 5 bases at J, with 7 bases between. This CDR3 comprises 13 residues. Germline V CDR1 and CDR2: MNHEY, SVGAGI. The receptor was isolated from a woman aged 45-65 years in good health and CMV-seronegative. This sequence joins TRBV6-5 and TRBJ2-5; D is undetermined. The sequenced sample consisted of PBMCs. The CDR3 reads CASSYSRLETQYF. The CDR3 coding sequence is TGTGCCAGCAGTTACTCCCGACTGGAGACCCAGTACTTC.